Listed below are T cell receptor beta chains from one sample, sequenced in a study of CD8+ T cells in alopecia areata. The table came from immunoSEQ multiplex PCR; TCRdb's copy has only in-frame clones and leaves some out. The sample lists nearly 200,000 clones; roughly 60% were seen once. The starting material was CD4+ T cells sorted from blood, obtained at week 24, from a patient treated with tofacitinib. These receptors came from a human donor with alopecia areata. Each CDR3 is given with its conserved first and last residue. The D gene is left open where the match is weak. A row's size may be missing; if present it is once, few, many or a size class.

clone_size	v_call	d_call	j_call	cdr3_aa	cdr3_nt
NA	TRBV2	NA	TRBJ2-6	CASSENRGSGANVLTF	TGTGCCAGCAGTGAAAACCGTGGCTCTGGGGCCAACGTCCTGACTTTC
NA	TRBV30	NA	TRBJ2-7	CAWRRGPYEQYF	TGTGCCTGGAGACGGGGGCCCTACGAGCAGTACTTC
NA	TRBV2	TRBD1	TRBJ2-7	CASSGQGTDEQYF	TGTGCCAGCAGCGGACAGGGAACCGACGAGCAGTACTTC
NA	TRBV7-9	NA	TRBJ1-1	CASSLPVPDTEAFF	TGTGCCAGCAGCTTACCCGTTCCCGACACTGAAGCTTTCTTT
few	TRBV4-3	NA	TRBJ2-2	CASSQDHDTGELFF	TGCGCCAGCAGCCAAGACCATGACACCGGGGAGCTGTTTTTT
NA	TRBV5-4	TRBD1	TRBJ1-1	CASTPTGRTEAFF	TGTGCCAGCACCCCGACAGGGCGGACTGAAGCTTTCTTT
few	TRBV9	TRBD2	TRBJ2-3	CASSVAAGVTDTQYF	TGTGCCAGCAGCGTGGCAGCGGGGGTCACAGATACGCAGTATTTT
NA	TRBV7-2	NA	TRBJ1-1	CASSIRRHTEAFF	TGTGCCAGCAGCATCCGTCGGCACACTGAAGCTTTCTTT
NA	TRBV5-6	NA	TRBJ2-1	CASSGPGRKQFF	TGTGCCAGCAGCGGGCCGGGTCGTAAGCAGTTCTTC
few	TRBV2	TRBD1	TRBJ2-1	CASSERGQGAYEQFF	TGTGCCAGCAGTGAACGGGGACAGGGGGCCTATGAGCAGTTCTTC
once	TRBV7-8	NA	TRBJ1-1	CASSFGNTEAFF	TGTGCCAGCAGCTTTGGGAACACTGAAGCTTTCTTT
NA	TRBV18	TRBD2	TRBJ2-1	CASSNATTSTPDEQFF	TGTGCCAGCTCAAACGCGACGACTAGCACCCCCGATGAGCAGTTCTTC
few	TRBV6-1	NA	TRBJ2-5	CASTLMMAQETQYF	TGTGCCAGCACCCTGATGATGGCCCAAGAGACCCAGTACTTC
NA	TRBV9	NA	TRBJ1-3	CASSVGHLDTIYF	TGTGCCAGCAGCGTAGGTCACCTCGACACCATATATTTT
NA	TRBV2	TRBD2	TRBJ2-7	CASKSGGRTYEQYF	TGTGCCAGCAAGTCTGGCGGGAGGACCTACGAGCAGTACTTC
NA	TRBV6-1	TRBD1	TRBJ2-7	CASSEWDRGLEQYF	TGTGCCAGCAGTGAATGGGACAGGGGCCTCGAGCAGTACTTC
NA	TRBV10-3	NA	TRBJ1-1	CAISERAFTEAFF	TGTGCCATCAGTGAGAGGGCTTTTACTGAAGCTTTCTTT
NA	TRBV6-6	TRBD2	TRBJ2-5	CASSYSTSGGRETQYF	TGTGCCAGCAGTTACTCGACTAGCGGGGGGAGAGAGACCCAGTACTTC
few	TRBV5-1	NA	TRBJ2-3	CASSISTDTQYF	TGCGCCAGCAGCATTAGCACAGATACGCAGTATTTT
NA	TRBV5-6	NA	TRBJ2-2	CASSFPDSPAGELFF	TGTGCCAGCAGCTTTCCGGACAGTCCGGCCGGGGAGCTGTTTTTT
NA	TRBV6-5	NA	TRBJ1-2	CASTKPQGGYTF	TGTGCCAGCACCAAACCCCAGGGTGGCTACACCTTC
few	TRBV5-6	NA	TRBJ2-7	CASSRDGEQYF	TGTGCCAGCAGCCGGGACGGCGAGCAGTACTTC
NA	TRBV13	TRBD1	TRBJ1-2	CASSKRQGEEGYTF	TGTGCCAGCAGCAAGAGACAGGGTGAGGAGGGCTACACCTTC
NA	TRBV29-1	TRBD1	TRBJ1-2	CSVDTGGALGGYTF	TGCAGCGTCGACACAGGGGGCGCTTTGGGGGGCTACACCTTC
NA	TRBV30	NA	TRBJ1-2	CAWSPRTLEPGYTF	TGTGCCTGGAGTCCGAGGACCCTTGAGCCTGGCTACACCTTC
NA	TRBV5-4	TRBD2	TRBJ2-5	CASSFLSGGGVETQYF	TGTGCCAGCAGCTTTCTCAGCGGGGGGGGCGTAGAGACCCAGTACTTC
NA	TRBV25-1	TRBD2	TRBJ2-5	CASSSARLAGKETQYF	TGTGCCAGCAGTTCGGCAAGGCTAGCGGGAAAAGAGACCCAGTACTTC
NA	TRBV29-1	NA	TRBJ1-1	CSVEARTGSTEAFF	TGCAGCGTTGAAGCTAGGACTGGGAGCACTGAAGCTTTCTTT
NA	TRBV7-9	NA	TRBJ2-3	CASSPRGLEADTQYF	TGTGCCAGCAGCCCCCGGGGGCTAGAAGCAGATACGCAGTATTTT
NA	TRBV9	NA	TRBJ1-6	CASSARGLKSPLHF	TGTGCCAGCAGCGCGAGGGGTTTAAAATCACCCCTCCACTTT
NA	TRBV2	NA	TRBJ1-2	CASNSPGAEDYTF	TGTGCCAGCAATTCTCCCGGGGCTGAGGACTACACCTTC
NA	TRBV5-1	NA	TRBJ2-1	CASSLTEGLFSNEQFF	TGCGCCAGCAGCTTGACCGAGGGCCTTTTCTCCAATGAGCAGTTCTTC
NA	TRBV30	TRBD2	TRBJ2-7	CAWSGSRTSGTNHEQYF	TGTGCCTGGAGTGGCTCAAGGACTAGCGGCACCAACCACGAGCAGTACTTC
NA	TRBV5-6	NA	TRBJ1-4	CASTSRTENNEKLFF	TGTGCCAGCACCTCACGGACGGAAAATAATGAAAAACTGTTTTTT
NA	TRBV29-1	NA	TRBJ1-1	CSVLTAINTEAFF	TGCAGCGTTCTGACAGCCATAAACACTGAAGCTTTCTTT
few	TRBV28	NA	TRBJ1-1	CASSSPGRQAFF	TGTGCCAGCAGTTCTCCGGGACGGCAAGCTTTCTTT
NA	TRBV2	NA	TRBJ2-1	CASRMGGHPYNEQFF	TGTGCCAGCAGAATGGGGGGGCACCCCTACAATGAGCAGTTCTTC
NA	TRBV4-2	NA	TRBJ2-3	CASSLRSDTQYF	TGTGCCAGCAGCCTCCGCTCGGATACGCAGTATTTT
NA	TRBV5-6	NA	TRBJ2-2	CASSLRAGANTGELFF	TGTGCCAGCAGCTTGCGGGCGGGGGCCAACACCGGGGAGCTGTTTTTT
NA	TRBV13	NA	TRBJ2-5	CASSGGLEETQYF	TGTGCCAGCAGCGGGGGGCTAGAAGAGACCCAGTACTTC
NA	TRBV5-1	TRBD1	TRBJ2-3	CASRSGTDVDTQYF	TGCGCCAGCAGGAGTGGGACAGACGTAGATACGCAGTATTTT